This T cell receptor beta chain was captured in a study of cytomegalovirus exposure and HLA in healthy donors. A multiplex PCR was run with 60 Vbeta primers and 13 Jbeta primers. Repertoires were generated with immunoSEQ multiplex PCR, while TCRdb's copy carries only in-frame clones and drops some. The sample lists around 110,000 clones, 70% to 75% occurring once. Notes on the study in general: Earlier results showed most TCR beta V segments being productive about 90% or about 30% of the time.

Donors consisted of healthy bone marrow donors. The germline V gene encodes CDR1 ENHRY and CDR2 SYGVKD. V was cut by 2 bases and J by 4 bases, with 14 bases left in between. The CDR3 totals 15 residues. On this clone: What it recognizes is unknown.

This sequence originates from a woman between 18 and 29 years old in good health and CMV-seronegative. The V call is TRBV10-3, the J call TRBJ2-5, with D possibly being TRBD1 (7 bases). The sample comprised PBMCs. CDR3 in amino acids: CAISEGQGGRETQYF. In nucleotides, the CDR3 is TGTGCCATCAGTGAGGGCCAGGGGGGTCGAGAGACCCAGTACTTC.